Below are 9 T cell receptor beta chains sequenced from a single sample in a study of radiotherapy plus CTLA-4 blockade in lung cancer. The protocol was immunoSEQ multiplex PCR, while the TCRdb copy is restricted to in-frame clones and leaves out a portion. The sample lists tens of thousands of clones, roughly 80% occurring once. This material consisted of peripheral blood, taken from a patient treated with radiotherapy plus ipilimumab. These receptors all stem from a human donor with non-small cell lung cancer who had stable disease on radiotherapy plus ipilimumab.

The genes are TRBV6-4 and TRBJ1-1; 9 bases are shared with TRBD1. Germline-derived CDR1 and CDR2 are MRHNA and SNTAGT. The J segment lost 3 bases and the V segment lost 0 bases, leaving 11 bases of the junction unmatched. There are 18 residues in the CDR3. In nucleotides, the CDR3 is TGTGCCAGCAGTGACTCTTGGGGTTGGGACAGGGACGACACTGAAGCTTTCTTT. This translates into CASSDSWGWDRDDTEAFF.

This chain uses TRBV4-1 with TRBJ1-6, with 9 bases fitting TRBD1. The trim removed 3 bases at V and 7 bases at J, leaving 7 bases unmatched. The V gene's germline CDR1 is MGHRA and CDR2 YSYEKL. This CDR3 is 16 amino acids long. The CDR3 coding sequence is TGCGCCAGCAGCCATCCTGGGGGGACAGGGAATTCACCCCTCCACTTT. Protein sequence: CASSHPGGTGNSPLHF.

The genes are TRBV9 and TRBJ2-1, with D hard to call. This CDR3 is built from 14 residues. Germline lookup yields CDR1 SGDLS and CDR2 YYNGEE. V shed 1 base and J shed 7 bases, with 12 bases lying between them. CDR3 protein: CASSVRPTSNEQFF. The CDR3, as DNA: TGTGCCAGCAGCGTACGACCTACAAGTAATGAGCAGTTCTTC.

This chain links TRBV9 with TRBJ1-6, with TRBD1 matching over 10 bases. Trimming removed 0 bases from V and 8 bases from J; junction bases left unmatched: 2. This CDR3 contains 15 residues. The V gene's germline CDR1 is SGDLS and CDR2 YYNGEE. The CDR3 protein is CASSVVGTGDSPLHF. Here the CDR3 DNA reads TGTGCCAGCAGCGTAGTTGGGACAGGGGATTCACCCCTCCACTTT.

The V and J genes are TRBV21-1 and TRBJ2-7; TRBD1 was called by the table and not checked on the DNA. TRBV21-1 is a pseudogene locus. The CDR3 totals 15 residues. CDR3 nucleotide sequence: TGTGCCAGCAGCATCTGGACAGTCTGCTCCTACGAGCAGTACTTC. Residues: CASSIWTVCSYEQYF.

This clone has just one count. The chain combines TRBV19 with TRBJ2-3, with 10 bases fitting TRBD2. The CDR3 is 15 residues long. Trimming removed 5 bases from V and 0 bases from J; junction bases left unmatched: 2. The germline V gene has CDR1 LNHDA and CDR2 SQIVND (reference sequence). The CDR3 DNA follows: TGTGCCAGTAGTCTAGCGGGAGCTAGCACAGATACGCAGTATTTT. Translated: CASSLAGASTDTQYF.

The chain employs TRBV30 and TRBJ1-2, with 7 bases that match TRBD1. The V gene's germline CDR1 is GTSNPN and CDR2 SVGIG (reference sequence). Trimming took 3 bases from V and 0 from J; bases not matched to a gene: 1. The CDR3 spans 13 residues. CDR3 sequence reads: CAWRTGTNYGYTF. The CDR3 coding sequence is TGTGCCTGGAGGACAGGGACTAACTATGGCTACACCTTC.

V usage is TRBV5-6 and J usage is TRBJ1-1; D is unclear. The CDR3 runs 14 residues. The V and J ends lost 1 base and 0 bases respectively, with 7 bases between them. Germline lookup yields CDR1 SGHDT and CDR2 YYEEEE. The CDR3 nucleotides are TGTGCCAGCAGCTTGCTAGGCATGAACACTGAAGCTTTCTTT. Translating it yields CASSLLGMNTEAFF.

CDR3: CASRGAQGVLDAFF. DNA of the CDR3: TGTGCCAGCAGAGGGGCACAGGGGGTTCTTGATGCTTTCTTT. This sequence joins TRBV27 and TRBJ1-1; 8 bases fit TRBD1. CDR1 is MNHEY, CDR2 SMNVEV, per germline (reference sequence). The CDR3 runs 14 residues. V lost 6 bases to trimming and J lost 11 bases; unmatched junction nucleotides: 14.